Following are 28 T cell receptor beta chains from one sample sequenced in a study of T-cell memory formation after mild COVID-19. TCRdb analysed the 5' RACE reads with MiXCR anew, one entry per CDR3 protein. The sample lists some 320,000 distinct CDR3 sequences; 13% to 15% were seen once. The sequenced sample was PBMCs or a T cell subset sorted from them (not recorded which). All receptors derive from a man between 18 and 29 years old who had mild COVID-19 (a few samples of this study predate the infection). Cell type and time point are not known.

The chain couples TRBV7-2 to TRBJ1-4, with a tentative D call TRBD1 (5 bases). Per the germline V gene, CDR1 is SGHTA and CDR2 is FQGNSA. The CDR3 length is 14 residues. The V end lost 3 bases, the J end lost 8 bases, and 13 bases lay between the germline ends. CDR3 nucleotide sequence: TGTGCCAGCAGCTTTCAGGGTTTTTACGAAAAACTGTTTTTT. Translation: CASSFQGFYEKLFF.

This chain links TRBV29-1 with TRBJ2-5; 11 positions agree with TRBD2. The germline V gene has CDR1 SQVTM and CDR2 ANQGSEA. The V gene end was trimmed by 4 bases and the J gene end by 5 bases; junction bases not matched to a gene: 6. CDR3 size: 14 residues. This CDR3 is CSVVLAGAGETQYF. Written as DNA, the CDR3 is TGCAGCGTTGTACTAGCGGGGGCTGGGGAGACCCAGTACTTC.

The V gene is TRBV29-1, the J gene TRBJ1-2; a possible D gene is TRBD1 (6 bases). Trimming shortened V by 4 bases and J by 7 bases, and 10 bases separated the two germline ends. CDR3 length equals 11 residues. Germline values: CDR1 SQVTM, CDR2 ANQGSEA. Here the CDR3 DNA reads TGCAGCGTTGGAAGGGGGGGTGGCTACACCTTC. Residues: CSVGRGGGYTF.

This rearrangement joins TRBV29-1 to TRBJ2-5; a weak D match, TRBD2 (5 bases). Deletions cut 3 bases from V and 4 bases from J, with 15 bases between. In germline, CDR1 is SQVTM, CDR2 ANQGSEA. The CDR3 has 14 residues. CDR3 sequence reads: CSVDGVPRGETQYF. CDR3 DNA sequence: TGCAGCGTTGATGGGGTTCCTCGGGGAGAGACCCAGTACTTC.

This clonotype has more than one count but fewer than ten. The chain recombines TRBV7-9 with TRBJ1-2; D ambiguous. The length of the CDR3 is 13 residues. Trimming removed 2 bases at V and 3 bases at J, with 7 bases between. Germline values: CDR1 SEHNR, CDR2 FQNEAQ (reference sequence). This CDR3 reads CASSLRPDYGYTF. The CDR3 region has the DNA TGTGCCAGCAGCTTAAGGCCAGACTATGGCTACACCTTC. The variable domain in full, completed from reference TRBV7-9 and TRBJ1-2, reads DTGVSQNPRHKITKRGQNVTFRCDPISEHNRLYWYRQTLGQGPEFLTYFQNEAQLEKSRLLSDRFSAERPKGSFSTLEIQRTEQGDSAMYLCASSLRPDYGYTFGSGTRLTVV.

This clonotype was seen only a few times. The genes are TRBV5-1 and TRBJ2-3; 7 bases are shared with TRBD2. The CDR3 is 15 amino acids. The J segment lost 4 bases and the V segment lost 7 bases, leaving 12 bases of the junction unmatched. CDR1 and CDR2 (germline): SGHRS, YFSETQ. The CDR3 loop is CASGPGRGLSDTQYF. DNA of the CDR3: TGCGCCAGCGGACCTGGGAGGGGTTTGTCAGATACGCAGTATTTT.

This clonotype has just a few counts. The chain combines TRBV20-1 with TRBJ1-6; perhaps TRBD1 as D (5 bases). Looked up from germline, CDR1 is DFQATT and CDR2 is SNEGSKA (reference sequence). V was clipped by 2 bases and J by 5 bases, with 13 bases between them. CDR3 length equals 15 residues. CDR3 bases: TGCAGTGCTAGACCTGGGACGCCGGATAATTCACCCCTCCACTTT. This gives the protein CSARPGTPDNSPLHF.

The chain carries TRBV4-2 and TRBJ2-3; a possible D gene is TRBD2 (5 bases). The CDR3 contains 18 residues. Germline V lookup: CDR1 LGHNA, CDR2 YNFKEQ. The V and J ends lost 4 bases and 4 bases respectively, with 24 bases between them. This CDR3 reads CASSPQRRSYTLADTQYF. The CDR3 nucleotides read TGTGCCAGCAGCCCGCAAAGGAGGAGCTATACGCTTGCAGATACGCAGTATTTT.

This sequence joins TRBV20-1 and TRBJ1-2, with 9 bases that match TRBD1. The germline V gene encodes CDR1 DFQATT and CDR2 SNEGSKA (reference sequence). V lost 6 bases and J lost 5; bases outside the gene matches: 13. This CDR3 has 15 amino acids. The CDR3 DNA is TGCAGTGCCGACCAAATTACCGGGACAGGGTATGGCTACACCTTC. This gives the protein CSADQITGTGYGYTF.

This clonotype was recorded a few times. The chain has TRBV4-3 and TRBJ2-5, with 8 bases lining up with TRBD2. Germline V lookup: CDR1 LGHNA, CDR2 YSLEER. V shed 3 bases, J shed 1 base, and the junction held 10 bases outside the gene matches. The CDR3 has 17 residues. The CDR3 nucleotides are TGCGCCAGCAGCCAGTTTCCGGGACTAGTTTCCCAAGAGACCCAGTACTTC. It codes for CASSQFPGLVSQETQYF.

The chain has TRBV30 and TRBJ2-7; tentatively, D is TRBD1 or TRBD2 (5 bases each). Between the trimmed V and J ends, which lost 8 bases and 0 bases, there was a span of 14 bases. Germline lookup yields CDR1 GTSNPN and CDR2 SVGIG (reference sequence). The CDR3 has 13 residues. CDR3: CALGDSFSYEQYF. The CDR3 region has the DNA TGTGCCCTGGGAGACAGCTTCTCCTACGAGCAGTACTTC.

This clonotype was seen more than once but under ten times. The J gene is TRBJ2-3, the V gene TRBV7-9; 13 bases agree with TRBD2. V lost 4 bases and J lost 2; bases outside the gene matches: 6. Germline V lookup: CDR1 SEHNR, CDR2 FQNEAQ (reference sequence). The CDR3 is made up of 17 amino acids. CDR3 region: CASSSGLAGDFTDTQYF. CDR3 DNA sequence: TGTGCCAGCAGCTCAGGACTAGCGGGGGACTTCACAGATACGCAGTATTTT.

This clonotype was found a few times. The genes are TRBV7-3 and TRBJ2-3; D gene unclear. Germline assignment: CDR1 SGHTA and CDR2 FQGTGA. The CDR3 is 12 amino acids. Trimming pared 4 bases from V and 6 bases from J, leaving 8 bases between. The CDR3 nucleotides read TGTGCCAGCAGCTCCGTGGGGGATACGCAGTATTTT. Translated, it gives CASSSVGDTQYF.

This clonotype has a handful of counts. The rearrangement links TRBV4-1 to TRBJ2-1, with D possibly being TRBD1 or TRBD2 (5 bases each). CDR1 and CDR2 from the germline V gene are MGHRA and YSYEKL. The length of the CDR3 is 14 residues. Trimming stripped 0 bases from V and 5 bases from J, with 8 bases between. The DNA of the CDR3 is TGCGCCAGCAGCCAAGAACGGGACCACAATGAGCAGTTCTTC. Protein product: CASSQERDHNEQFF.

The chain combines TRBV12-3 or TRBV12-4 with TRBJ1-2; 8 nucleotides align to TRBD1. V dropped 6 bases and J dropped 4; count of bases not matched to a gene: 4. This CDR3 has 13 residues. Here the CDR3 reads CASREGTGYGYTF. The CDR3 DNA reads TGTGCCAGCAGGGAAGGGACAGGCTATGGCTACACCTTC.

This clonotype was counted between two and nine times. The rearrangement uses TRBV5-1 and TRBJ2-3; tentatively, D is TRBD2 (5 bases). Germline values: CDR1 SGHRS, CDR2 YFSETQ. The CDR3 loop spans 15 amino acids. Deletions cut 1 base from V and 5 bases from J, with 14 bases between. For the CDR3, the DNA is TGCGCCAGCAGCTTGATTGAGACTACTGGAGATACGCAGTATTTT. Its protein is CASSLIETTGDTQYF.

The gene calls are TRBV4-2 and TRBJ2-2; 9 bases agree with TRBD1. V shed 1 base, J shed 1 base, and the junction held 4 bases outside the gene matches. The CDR3 runs 17 residues. Germline CDR1 LGHNA, CDR2 YNFKEQ. The CDR3 DNA is TGTGCCAGCAGCCAAGCCTTGGGACAGGGGAACACCGGGGAGCTGTTTTTT. Residues: CASSQALGQGNTGELFF.

The chain combines TRBV13 with TRBJ2-1, with 9 positions matching TRBD1. The CDR3 loop spans 15 amino acids. CDR1 is PRHDT and CDR2 is FYEKMQ in the germline V gene (reference sequence). Trimming at V came to 5 bases and at J to 4 bases, leaving 6 bases not matched to a gene. CDR3 nucleotide sequence: TGTGCCAGCAGCCCATTGGGACAGGGATACAATGAGCAGTTCTTC. It specifies CASSPLGQGYNEQFF.

The chain combines TRBV7-2 with TRBJ1-1; no clear D. Germline V gene sequence: CDR1 SGHTA, CDR2 FQGNSA. The CDR3 is 13 residues long. Trimming cost V 5 bases and J 1 base, with 8 bases left between them. The CDR3 loop reads CASSRNPNTEAFF. The DNA for the CDR3 is TGTGCCAGCAGCAGAAACCCGAACACTGAAGCTTTCTTT.

This clonotype was seen only a few times. This sequence joins TRBV7-8 and TRBJ2-1, with 9 bases aligning to TRBD2. Trimming cost V 4 bases and J 8 bases; bases outside gene matches: 12. Germline CDR1 reads SGHVS; CDR2 reads FQNEAQ. The CDR3 covers 16 residues. This chain's CDR3 is CASSSRTSAMYDEQFF. CDR3 nucleotides: TGTGCCAGCAGCTCCCGGACTAGCGCCATGTATGATGAGCAGTTCTTC.

This clonotype was found many times. As DNA, the CDR3 is TGTGCCAGCAGTTTAGACCCGAGCTCCTACAATGAGCAGTTCTTC. The encoded protein is CASSLDPSSYNEQFF. This sequence joins TRBV12-3 or TRBV12-4 and TRBJ2-1; D unresolved. The germline V and J ends were trimmed by 1 base and 0 bases, with 7 bases remaining between them. The CDR3 is made up of 15 amino acids.

This clonotype was counted between two and nine times. CDR3 nucleotides: TGTGCCAGTAAGGACCAACTAGCGGGGGAAAGTAATGAGCAGTTCTTC. Translating it yields CASKDQLAGESNEQFF. This chain connects TRBV19 to TRBJ2-1, with TRBD2 identical over 11 bases. The V segment lost 7 bases and the J segment 7 bases; nucleotides outside the gene matches: 12. Germline-derived CDR1 and CDR2 are LNHDA and SQIVND (reference sequence). The length of the CDR3 is 16 residues.

There are a few counts of this clonotype. This chain links TRBV19 with TRBJ1-2, with D tentatively TRBD1 (6 bases). V lost 1 base to trimming and J lost 4 bases, with 10 bases between them. Per the germline V gene, CDR1 is LNHDA and CDR2 is SQIVND (reference sequence). There are 14 residues in the CDR3. The CDR3 DNA reads as TGTGCCAGTAGTATAGCTCAGGGGAGCTATGGCTACACCTTC. Amino acid sequence: CASSIAQGSYGYTF.

This clonotype was counted between two and nine times. The CDR3 coding sequence is TGCGCCAGCAGCTTGCGGGGGCGTAAGGACACCGGGGAGCTGTTTTTT. As protein: CASSLRGRKDTGELFF. This chain uses TRBV5-1 with TRBJ2-2; D might be TRBD1 or TRBD2, each matching 6 bases. This CDR3 is built from 16 residues. The V end was cut by 1 base, the J end by 3 bases, with 13 bases between. CDR1 is SGHRS, CDR2 YFSETQ, per germline.

This clonotype was counted only a few times. The J gene is TRBJ2-7, the V gene TRBV28, with D maybe TRBD2 (7 bases). Germline CDR1 and CDR2: MDHEN and SYDVKM. This CDR3 has 14 residues. Between the trimmed V and J ends, which lost 7 bases and 5 bases, there was a span of 18 bases. The CDR3 region has the DNA TGTGCCAGCAACCGAAAGGGGGGGATCCACGAGCAGTACGTC. Translated: CASNRKGGIHEQYV.

This clonotype has only a few counts. This chain links TRBV5-4 with TRBJ2-1; D remains unclear. The V gene's germline CDR1 is SGHNT and CDR2 YYREEE (reference sequence). The CDR3 is 19 residues long. V gave up 4 bases and J gave up 7 bases, with 30 bases separating them. CDR3 sequence: CASSPIPQSPPWSLNEQFF. The CDR3 bases are TGTGCCAGCAGCCCTATTCCACAGTCCCCACCATGGAGTTTGAATGAGCAGTTCTTC.

This clonotype was counted between two and nine times. V and J are TRBV7-3 and TRBJ2-3; D gene ambiguous. The CDR3 extends over 14 amino acids. Germline CDR1 SGHTA, CDR2 FQGTGA. The V gene lost 5 bases and the J gene lost 5 bases, with 14 bases spanning the gap. The DNA for the CDR3 is TGTGCCAGCAGCCCATCACCCGCGCAAGATACGCAGTATTTT. Its protein product is CASSPSPAQDTQYF. Looking up the rest from reference TRBV7-3 and TRBJ2-3 gives the full variable domain: GAGVSQTPSNKVTEKGKYVELRCDPISGHTALYWYRQSLGQGPEFLIYFQGTGAADDSGLPNDRFFAVRPEGSVSTLKIQRTERGDSAVYLCASSPSPAQDTQYFGPGTRLTVL.

The CDR3 DNA sequence: TGTGCCGGGACAGGGAGCGGCAATCAGCCCCAGCATTTT. It codes for CAGTGSGNQPQHF. This chain uses TRBV7-9 with TRBJ1-5; 9 bases fit TRBD1. The CDR3 has 13 residues. V shed 11 bases, J shed 2 bases, and the junction held 4 bases outside the gene matches. Germline V CDR1 and CDR2: SEHNR, FQNEAQ (reference sequence).